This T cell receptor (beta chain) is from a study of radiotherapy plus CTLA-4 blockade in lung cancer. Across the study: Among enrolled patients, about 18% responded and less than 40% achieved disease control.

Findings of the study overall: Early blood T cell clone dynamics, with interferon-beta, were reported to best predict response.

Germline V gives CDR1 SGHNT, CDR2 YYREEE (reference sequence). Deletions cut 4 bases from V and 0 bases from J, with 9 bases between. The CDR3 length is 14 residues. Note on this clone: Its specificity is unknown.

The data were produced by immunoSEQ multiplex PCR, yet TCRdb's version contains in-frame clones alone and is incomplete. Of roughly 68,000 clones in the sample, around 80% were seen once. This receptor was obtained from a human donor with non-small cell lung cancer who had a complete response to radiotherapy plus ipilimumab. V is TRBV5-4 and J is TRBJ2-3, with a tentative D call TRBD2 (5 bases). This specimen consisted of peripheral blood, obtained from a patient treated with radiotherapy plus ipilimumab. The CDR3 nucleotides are TGTGCCAGCAGCGACGGAGGTAGCACAGATACGCAGTATTTT. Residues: CASSDGGSTDTQYF.